This is a list of T cell receptor beta chains from one sample in a study of beta chain features in type 1 diabetes. Using immunoSEQ multiplex PCR, the repertoire was profiled, and TCRdb retains in-frame clones only, with some absent. Of a few hundred thousand clones in the sample, approximately 15% were seen once. Sequencing was done on a sample of naive CD4+ T cells from blood. Receptors were obtained from a man aged 25 to 45 with type 1 diabetes. CDR3s include the opening cysteine and the closing phenylalanine or tryptophan. Each record gives: J gene, clone size, D gene, V gene, CDR3 protein, CDR3 DNA. The D gene is left open where the match is weak. Expanded clones are given a class, and other clones once, few, many or no size at all.

TRBJ2-3 | few | NA | TRBV7-2 | CASSSQGQGLDTQYF | TGTGCCAGCAGCTCCCAGGGGCAGGGGTTAGATACGCAGTATTTT
TRBJ1-1 | few | TRBD1 | TRBV5-1 | CASSLGDRTNTEAFF | TGCGCCAGCAGCTTGGGGGACAGGACGAACACTGAAGCTTTCTTT
TRBJ2-5 | NA | TRBD2 | TRBV29-1 | CSVRRGLGGETQYF | TGCAGCGTGAGACGGGGGTTGGGGGGGGAGACCCAGTACTTC
TRBJ1-5 | few | TRBD1 | TRBV4-1 | CASSQHDRGDQPQHF | TGCGCCAGCAGCCAACACGACAGGGGTGATCAGCCCCAGCATTTT
TRBJ2-1 | NA | NA | TRBV18 | CASSPPRLMTYNEQFF | TGTGCCAGCTCACCCCCGAGGCTTATGACCTACAATGAGCAGTTCTTC
TRBJ1-2 | few | NA | TRBV2 | CASSAEYGYTF | TGTGCCAGCAGTGCAGAATATGGCTACACCTTC
TRBJ2-7 | few | TRBD2 | TRBV7-6 | CASSLAGTSSYEQYF | TGTGCCAGCAGCTTAGCGGGGACTAGCTCCTACGAGCAGTACTTC
TRBJ2-3 | few | NA | TRBV5-1 | CASSFQGTDTQYF | TGCGCCAGCAGCTTCCAGGGAACAGATACGCAGTATTTT
TRBJ2-3 | NA | TRBD2 | TRBV10-3 | CAATSGFSTDTQYF | TGTGCCGCAACTAGCGGATTTAGCACAGATACGCAGTATTTT
TRBJ2-5 | NA | NA | TRBV7-9 | CASSFSAGPLGTQYF | TGTGCCAGCAGCTTTTCGGCAGGCCCCCTTGGTACCCAGTACTTC
TRBJ2-6 | NA | NA | TRBV7-9 | CASSRGGRASGANVLTF | TGTGCCAGCAGCCGCGGAGGTAGAGCCTCTGGGGCCAACGTCCTGACTTTC
TRBJ2-3 | NA | NA | TRBV2 | CASSLGTDTQYF | TGTGCCAGCAGCCTAGGCACAGATACGCAGTATTTT
TRBJ2-7 | few | TRBD2 | TRBV5-4 | CASSLGGLAGPYEQYF | TGTGCCAGCAGCTTGGGTGGTCTAGCGGGACCCTACGAGCAGTACTTC
TRBJ2-4 | few | TRBD2 | TRBV29-1 | CSVVPGLAGGAKNIQYF | TGCAGCGTCGTTCCGGGACTAGCGGGAGGAGCCAAAAACATTCAGTACTTC
TRBJ1-1 | NA | TRBD1 | TRBV30 | CAWSVQGENTEAFF | TGTGCCTGGAGTGTACAGGGGGAAAACACTGAAGCTTTCTTT
TRBJ1-1 | NA | TRBD1 | TRBV7-2 | CASSLDRGEAFF | TGTGCCAGCAGCTTAGACAGGGGTGAAGCTTTCTTT
TRBJ2-1 | few | NA | TRBV6-5 | CASRLGQIHNEQFF | TGTGCCAGCAGACTAGGACAGATCCACAATGAGCAGTTCTTC
TRBJ2-3 | NA | TRBD2 | TRBV6-5 | CASSYGRGGSDTQYF | TGTGCCAGCAGTTATGGCCGGGGGGGCAGCGATACGCAGTATTTT
TRBJ1-2 | NA | TRBD1 | TRBV27 | CASSLSRDSYGYTF | TGTGCCAGCAGTTTATCAAGGGACAGCTATGGCTACACCTTC
TRBJ2-5 | NA | NA | TRBV12-5 | CASGLSGVETQYF | TGTGCTAGTGGTTTGTCCGGGGTTGAGACCCAGTACTTC
TRBJ2-7 | NA | TRBD1 | TRBV30 | CAWRGQGAGNEQYF | TGTGCCTGGAGGGGACAGGGGGCGGGCAACGAGCAGTACTTC
TRBJ2-5 | NA | NA | TRBV7-6 | CASSFRGETQYF | TGTGCCAGCAGCTTCAGGGGTGAGACCCAGTACTTC
TRBJ2-6 | NA | TRBD1 | TRBV11-2 | CASSPVGQGSGANVLTF | TGTGCCAGCAGCCCAGTGGGACAGGGTTCTGGGGCCAACGTCCTGACTTTC
TRBJ2-3 | NA | TRBD2 | TRBV15 | CATSAGTSGGKSTDTQYF | TGTGCCACCAGCGCCGGAACTAGCGGGGGAAAATCCACAGATACGCAGTATTTT
TRBJ2-5 | NA | NA | TRBV11-2 | CASRLSGVETQYF | TGTGCCAGCAGGCTCTCCGGTGTGGAGACCCAGTACTTC
TRBJ2-1 | few | TRBD2 | TRBV5-1 | CASSPGRDNEQFF | TGCGCCAGCAGCCCAGGGAGGGACAATGAGCAGTTCTTC
TRBJ2-5 | NA | NA | TRBV7-9 | CASSLGQGQQETQYF | TGTGCCAGCAGCTTAGGCCAAGGACAGCAAGAGACCCAGTACTTC
TRBJ1-5 | few | NA | TRBV2 | CAGPSGESNQPQHF | TGTGCCGGACCTTCGGGAGAGTCAAATCAGCCCCAGCATTTT
TRBJ2-7 | NA | TRBD1 | TRBV7-2 | CASTIDRGAYEQYF | TGTGCCAGCACCATAGACAGGGGAGCGTACGAGCAGTACTTC
TRBJ2-3 | few | NA | TRBV18 | CASSRLTGLADTQYF | TGTGCCAGCTCACGACTTACAGGGCTTGCAGATACGCAGTATTTT
TRBJ2-7 | NA | TRBD1 | TRBV18 | CASSPTGQGSLYEQYF | TGTGCCAGCTCACCAACGGGACAGGGGAGTTTGTACGAGCAGTACTTC
TRBJ1-2 | NA | NA | TRBV15 | CATSRGEGGYTF | TGTGCCACCAGCAGAGGCGAGGGTGGCTACACCTTC
TRBJ2-3 | few | TRBD2 | TRBV5-4 | CASSLKSGGPGTDTQYF | TGTGCCAGCAGCTTGAAGAGCGGGGGGCCCGGCACAGATACGCAGTATTTT
TRBJ2-1 | NA | TRBD2 | TRBV5-1 | CASSGGSGSSYNEQFF | TGCGCCAGCAGCGGGGGCAGCGGGAGCTCCTACAATGAGCAGTTCTTC
TRBJ2-5 | NA | TRBD1 | TRBV30 | CAWSTGGQETQYF | TGTGCCTGGAGTACAGGGGGCCAAGAGACCCAGTACTTC
TRBJ1-5 | NA | TRBD1 | TRBV4-2 | CASSQEGGTGNQPQHF | TGTGCCAGCAGCCAAGAAGGCGGGACAGGGAATCAGCCCCAGCATTTT
TRBJ1-2 | few | NA | TRBV21-1 | CASSTGTGGYTF | TGTGCCAGCAGCACCGGAACAGGTGGCTACACCTTC
TRBJ2-3 | few | TRBD2 | TRBV29-1 | CSVWSGWLAGDTDTQYF | TGCAGCGTTTGGTCGGGGTGGCTAGCGGGCGACACAGATACGCAGTATTTT
TRBJ2-3 | NA | NA | TRBV30 | CAWTGGRTDTQYF | TGTGCCTGGACGGGGGGCCGCACAGATACGCAGTATTTT
TRBJ1-2 | few | NA | TRBV6-1 | CASSRGETARNGYTF | TGTGCCAGCAGTCGTGGAGAGACAGCGAGAAATGGCTACACCTTC
TRBJ2-3 | few | NA | TRBV11-3 | CASSHQGGTLPDTQYF | TGTGCCAGCAGCCACCAGGGGGGCACCCTGCCAGATACGCAGTATTTT
TRBJ1-1 | NA | NA | TRBV28 | CASSPATGQNTEAFF | TGTGCCAGCAGTCCCGCGACAGGACAGAACACTGAAGCTTTCTTT
TRBJ1-2 | NA | NA | TRBV5-4 | CASSFSQIYGYTF | TGTGCCAGCAGCTTTTCACAGATCTATGGCTACACCTTC
TRBJ1-4 | few | NA | TRBV19 | CASRWRAGNEKLFF | TGTGCCAGTAGATGGAGGGCGGGTAATGAAAAACTGTTTTTT
TRBJ2-2 | NA | TRBD1 | TRBV9 | CASSAEGTRGLNTGELFF | TGTGCCAGCAGCGCCGAGGGGACCAGGGGGCTCAACACCGGGGAGCTGTTTTTT
TRBJ2-3 | NA | NA | TRBV5-6 | CASTRGPNTQYF | TGTGCCAGCACCCGTGGGCCCAATACGCAGTATTTT
TRBJ2-5 | NA | TRBD2 | TRBV10-3 | CAIRGTSEEETQYF | TGTGCCATCAGGGGGACTAGCGAAGAAGAGACCCAGTACTTC
TRBJ1-5 | NA | NA | TRBV28 | CASSLRGPQHF | TGTGCCAGCAGTTTAAGGGGGCCCCAGCATTTT
TRBJ2-1 | few | TRBD2 | TRBV2 | CASGAGLAYNEQFF | TGTGCCAGCGGGGCGGGACTAGCTTACAATGAGCAGTTCTTC
TRBJ2-5 | few | NA | TRBV2 | CASRPEETQYF | TGTGCCAGCAGACCAGAAGAGACCCAGTACTTC
TRBJ2-7 | NA | TRBD2 | TRBV7-2 | CASSLLAGGPAGYEQYF | TGTGCCAGCAGCTTACTGGCGGGGGGGCCTGCCGGCTACGAGCAGTACTTC
TRBJ2-2 | few | NA | TRBV11-2 | CASSLPDTGELFF | TGTGCCAGCAGCTTACCAGACACCGGGGAGCTGTTTTTT
TRBJ1-1 | NA | NA | TRBV10-3 | CAISGRQTNTEAFF | TGTGCCATCAGCGGACGACAGACGAACACTGAAGCTTTCTTT
TRBJ2-7 | NA | TRBD1 | TRBV5-6 | CASSRDRVYEQYF | TGTGCCAGCAGCCGGGACAGGGTCTACGAGCAGTACTTC
TRBJ1-2 | NA | NA | TRBV19 | CASSMEGILGYTF | TGTGCCAGTAGTATGGAGGGGATTTTAGGCTACACCTTC
TRBJ2-4 | NA | NA | TRBV6-4 | CASSDRRNIQYF | TGTGCCAGCAGTGACAGGAGGAACATTCAGTACTTC
TRBJ2-1 | few | NA | TRBV30 | CAREGVAGNEQFF | TGTGCCCGAGAGGGTGTCGCGGGGAATGAGCAGTTCTTC